This TCR beta chain was profiled in a study of T cells after yellow fever vaccination. In this sample, this clonotype turned up a few times. TCRdb re-analysed the 5' RACE reads in MiXCR, keeping a single row per CDR3 protein. The data show around 530,000 distinct CDR3 sequences, about 15% seen once. The CDR3 is 12 amino acids. The V end was cut by 5 bases, the J end by 7 bases, with 11 bases between. The material sequenced was PBMCs, taken around 5 days after the first yellow fever vaccination. The V and J genes are TRBV12-3 or TRBV12-4 and TRBJ1-2; D perhaps matches TRBD1 (6 bases). This sequence originates from a man aged 18-30 years who received the YFV17D yellow fever vaccine. The CDR3 region is CASSTRGGGYTF. The CDR3 coding sequence is TGTGCCAGCAGTACCAGGGGAGGTGGCTACACCTTC.